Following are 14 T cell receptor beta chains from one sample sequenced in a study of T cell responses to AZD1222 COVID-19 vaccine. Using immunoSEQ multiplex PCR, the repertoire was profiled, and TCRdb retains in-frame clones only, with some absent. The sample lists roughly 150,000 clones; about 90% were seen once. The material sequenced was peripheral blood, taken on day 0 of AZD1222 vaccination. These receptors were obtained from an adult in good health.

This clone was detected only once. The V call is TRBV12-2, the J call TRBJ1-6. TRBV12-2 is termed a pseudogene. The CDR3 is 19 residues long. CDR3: CASRPPRGGVRACNSPLHF. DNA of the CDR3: TGTGCAAGTCGCCCCCCCCGGGGAGGGGTTCGGGCCTGTAATTCACCCCTCCACTTT.

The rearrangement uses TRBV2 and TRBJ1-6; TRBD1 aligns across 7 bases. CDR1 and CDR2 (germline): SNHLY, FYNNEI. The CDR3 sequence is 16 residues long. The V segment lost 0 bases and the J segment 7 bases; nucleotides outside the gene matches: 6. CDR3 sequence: CASSEAWTGTNSPLHF. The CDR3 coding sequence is TGTGCCAGCAGTGAAGCGTGGACAGGAACCAATTCACCCCTCCACTTT. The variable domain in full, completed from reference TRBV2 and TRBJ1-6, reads EPEVTQTPSHQVTQMGQEVILRCVPISNHLYFYWYRQILGQKVEFLVSFYNNEISEKSEIFDDQFSVERPDGSNFTLKIRSTKLEDSAMYFCASSEAWTGTNSPLHFGNGTRLTVT.

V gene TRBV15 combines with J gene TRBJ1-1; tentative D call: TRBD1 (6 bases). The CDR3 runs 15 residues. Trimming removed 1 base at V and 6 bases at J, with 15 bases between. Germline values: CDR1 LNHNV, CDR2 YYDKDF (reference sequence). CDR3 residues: CATSRVRGGRAEAFF. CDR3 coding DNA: TGTGCCACCAGCAGAGTGAGGGGGGGGCGCGCTGAAGCTTTCTTT.

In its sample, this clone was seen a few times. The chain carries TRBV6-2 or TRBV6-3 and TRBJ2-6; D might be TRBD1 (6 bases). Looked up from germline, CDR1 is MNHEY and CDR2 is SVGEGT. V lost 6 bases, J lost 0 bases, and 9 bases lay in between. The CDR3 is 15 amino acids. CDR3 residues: CASSLTGSGANVLTF. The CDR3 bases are TGTGCCAGCAGCCTGACAGGCTCTGGGGCCAACGTCCTGACTTTC.

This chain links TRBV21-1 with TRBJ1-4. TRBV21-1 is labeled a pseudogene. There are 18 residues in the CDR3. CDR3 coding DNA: TGTGCCAGCAGCCTTGGGCGCAGAGAACGAGGGGCTAATGAAAAACTGTTTTTT. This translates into CASSLGRRERGANEKLFF.

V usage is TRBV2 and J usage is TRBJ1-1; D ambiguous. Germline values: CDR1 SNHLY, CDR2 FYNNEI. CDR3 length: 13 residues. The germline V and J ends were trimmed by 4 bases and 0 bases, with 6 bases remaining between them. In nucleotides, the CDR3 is TGTGCCAGCAGTGCCTCCATGAACACTGAAGCTTTCTTT. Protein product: CASSASMNTEAFF.

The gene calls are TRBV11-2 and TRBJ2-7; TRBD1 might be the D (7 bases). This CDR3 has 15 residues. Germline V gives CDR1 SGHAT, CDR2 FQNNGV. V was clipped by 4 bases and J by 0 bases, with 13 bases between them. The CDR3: CASSSAGGPSYEQYF. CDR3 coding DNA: TGTGCCAGCAGCTCAGCAGGGGGGCCCTCCTACGAGCAGTACTTC.

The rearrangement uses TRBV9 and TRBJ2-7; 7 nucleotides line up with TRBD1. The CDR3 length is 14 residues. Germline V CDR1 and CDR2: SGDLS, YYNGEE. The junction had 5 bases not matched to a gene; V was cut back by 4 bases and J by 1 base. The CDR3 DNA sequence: TGTGCCAGCAGCCCAGGGGGTTCATCCTACGAGCAGTACTTC. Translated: CASSPGGSSYEQYF.

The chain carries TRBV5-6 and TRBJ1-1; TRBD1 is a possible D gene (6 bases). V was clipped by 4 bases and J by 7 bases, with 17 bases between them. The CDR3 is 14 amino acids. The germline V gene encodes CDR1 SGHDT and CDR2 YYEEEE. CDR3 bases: TGTGCCAGCAGCCCCAAAGGGTTAGGGGGTGAAGCTTTCTTT. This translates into CASSPKGLGGEAFF.

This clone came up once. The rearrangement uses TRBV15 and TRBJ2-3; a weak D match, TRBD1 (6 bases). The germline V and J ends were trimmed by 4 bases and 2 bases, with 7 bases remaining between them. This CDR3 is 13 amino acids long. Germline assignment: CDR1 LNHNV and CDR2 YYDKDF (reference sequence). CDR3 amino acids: CATSTGDTDTQYF. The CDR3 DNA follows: TGTGCCACCAGCACAGGGGACACAGATACGCAGTATTTT.

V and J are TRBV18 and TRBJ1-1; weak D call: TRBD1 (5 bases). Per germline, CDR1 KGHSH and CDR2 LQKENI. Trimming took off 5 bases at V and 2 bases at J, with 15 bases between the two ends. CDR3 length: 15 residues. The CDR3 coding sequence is TGTGCCAGCTCAACAATGGGGCAGGGAAACACTGAAGCTTTCTTT. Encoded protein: CASSTMGQGNTEAFF.

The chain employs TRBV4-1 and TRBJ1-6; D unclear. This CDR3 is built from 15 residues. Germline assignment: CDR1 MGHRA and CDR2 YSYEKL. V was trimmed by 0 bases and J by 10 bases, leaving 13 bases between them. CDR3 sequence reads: CASSQEGLISSPLHF. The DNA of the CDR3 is TGCGCCAGCAGCCAAGAGGGGTTGATCAGCTCACCCCTCCACTTT.

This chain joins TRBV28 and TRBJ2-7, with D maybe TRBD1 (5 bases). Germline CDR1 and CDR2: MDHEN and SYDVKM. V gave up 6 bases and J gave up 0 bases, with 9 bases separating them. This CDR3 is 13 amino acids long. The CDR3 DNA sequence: TGTGCCAGCAGAACAGGACCCTCCTACGAGCAGTACTTC. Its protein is CASRTGPSYEQYF.

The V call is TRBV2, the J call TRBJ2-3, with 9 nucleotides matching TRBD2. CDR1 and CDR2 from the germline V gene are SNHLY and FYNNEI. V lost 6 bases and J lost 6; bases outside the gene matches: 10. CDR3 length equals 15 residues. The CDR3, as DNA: TGTGCCAGCAGCTCCGGGACTAGCAACATTGATACGCAGTATTTT. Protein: CASSSGTSNIDTQYF.